This T cell receptor (beta chain) appears in the sequencing data of a study of radiotherapy plus CTLA-4 blockade in lung cancer. Study-wide background: Around 20% of enrolled patients responded objectively, and roughly 31% had disease control.

Details on this clone: Its specificity is not known.

The table came from immunoSEQ multiplex PCR; TCRdb's copy has only in-frame clones and leaves some out. The sample lists over 50,000 clones; 70% to 80% were seen once. General observations from the study: Radiotherapy was combined with ipilimumab, and tumor-derived TCR clones then expanded in blood.

CDR1 is KGHSH, CDR2 LQKENI, per germline. V was shortened by 2 bases and J by 7 bases, with 15 bases between the two germline ends. The CDR3 has 15 residues. The TCR sequence derives from a human donor with non-small cell lung cancer who had a complete response to radiotherapy plus ipilimumab. The V call is TRBV18, the J call TRBJ1-5, with D possibly being TRBD1 (5 bases). The input for sequencing was peripheral blood, taken from a patient treated with radiotherapy plus ipilimumab. CDR3 loop: CASSPTGGRRQPQHF. The CDR3 DNA follows: TGTGCCAGCTCACCAACCGGGGGTAGGAGGCAGCCCCAGCATTTT. The entire variable domain, with the rest obtained from reference TRBV18 and TRBJ1-5, is as follows: NAGVMQNPRHLVRRRGQEARLRCSPMKGHSHVYWYRQLPEEGLKFMVYLQKENIIDESGMPKERFSAEFPKEGPSILRIQQVVRGDSAAYFCASSPTGGRRQPQHFGDGTRLSIL.